Following are 2 T cell receptor beta chains from one sample sequenced in a study of blood T cell repertoires in COVID-19. Generated by immunoSEQ multiplex PCR, the TCRdb table keeps only in-frame clones and is missing some. Here the sample spans roughly 150,000 clones, around 90% being singletons. The sequencing sample was made of peripheral blood. Every receptor here comes from a human donor in a cohort sampled during active COVID-19.

This clone was seen a few times. V and J are TRBV10-1 and TRBJ1-1; TRBD1 agrees at 7 bases. V shed 9 bases, J shed 5 bases, and the junction held 12 bases outside the gene matches. The CDR3 has 14 amino acids. CDR1 and CDR2 (germline): WNHNN, SYGVQD (reference sequence). In nucleotides, the CDR3 is TGCGCCAGTAACATAGGGGGCGCGGGAACTGAAGCTTTCTTT. Translation: CASNIGGAGTEAFF.

In this sample, this clone turned up a few times. The chain uses TRBV2 and TRBJ1-2, with a possible D match to TRBD1 (6 bases). The CDR3 contains 13 residues. The ends were cut back, 8 bases at V and 5 bases at J, with 15 bases in the middle. CDR1 and CDR2 (germline): SNHLY, FYNNEI. The DNA of the CDR3 is TGTGCCAGCGTTACAGGGATACGGTATGGCTACACCTTC. It encodes CASVTGIRYGYTF.